The rows below give T cell receptor beta chains drawn from one sample of a study of blood T cells in healthy people across ages. TCRdb called the 5' RACE reads again in MiXCR, with one record for every CDR3 protein. The repertoire holds fewer than 900,000 distinct CDR3 sequences, over 45% seen once, with roughly 30% in the top ten. Specimen: blood. The receptors derive from a woman aged 55-70 years in good health. The CDR3 runs from the conserved cysteine through the conserved F or W. A D gene is named only where the DNA matches it firmly. Some rows have no size entry. The others give once, few or many, or a class for an expanded clone.

J: TRBJ2-5
D: TRBD2
V: TRBV20-1
size: -
CDR3: CSARGATSTPTEQYF
DNA: TGCAGTGCTAGGGGTGCGACTAGCACCCCCACTGAGCAGTACTTC

J: TRBJ2-5
D: -
V: TRBV6-2/TRBV6-3
size: many
CDR3: CASSYVETQYF
DNA: TGTGCCAGCAGTTACGTAGAGACCCAGTACTTC

J: TRBJ2-1
D: -
V: TRBV6-5
size: -
CDR3: CASSFTDPRSYNEQFF
DNA: TGTGCCAGCAGTTTCACAGACCCACGCTCCTACAATGAGCAGTTCTTC

J: TRBJ2-5
D: TRBD2
V: TRBV20-1
size: few
CDR3: CSAGTSGRLLETQYF
DNA: TGCAGTGCAGGGACTAGCGGGAGACTTTTAGAGACCCAGTACTTC

J: TRBJ2-1
D: TRBD2
V: TRBV4-3
size: -
CDR3: CASSQDSGRAATRKRFF
DNA: TGCGCCAGCAGCCAAGATAGCGGGAGGGCCGCTACAAGGAAGCGGTTCTTC

J: TRBJ2-1
D: TRBD2
V: TRBV4-2
size: few
CDR3: CASSQRPQGREGYNEQFF
DNA: TGTGCCAGCAGCCAAAGGCCCCAAGGGCGGGAGGGCTACAATGAGCAGTTCTTC

J: TRBJ2-1
D: TRBD1
V: TRBV7-9
size: -
CDR3: CASSSGQGRKGEQFF
DNA: TGTGCCAGCAGCTCCGGACAGGGGAGGAAGGGTGAGCAGTTCTTC

J: TRBJ2-3
D: TRBD2
V: TRBV4-1
size: -
CDR3: CASSQVVLAGVADTQYF
DNA: TGCGCCAGCAGCCAAGTAGTGCTAGCGGGAGTGGCAGATACGCAGTATTTT

J: TRBJ1-1
D: -
V: TRBV11-2
size: many
CDR3: CASSSGMYTEAFF
DNA: TGTGCCAGCAGCTCAGGGATGTACACTGAAGCTTTCTTT

J: TRBJ2-5
D: -
V: TRBV28
size: -
CDR3: CASSSPGTKQYF
DNA: TGTGCCAGCAGTTCACCCGGGACAAAGCAGTACTTC

J: TRBJ2-1
D: TRBD1
V: TRBV2
size: -
CDR3: CASSDSRGTGGDNEQFF
DNA: TGTGCCAGCAGTGATAGTAGGGGGACAGGGGGGGACAATGAGCAGTTCTTC

J: TRBJ2-5
D: TRBD2
V: TRBV5-5
size: few
CDR3: CASRYPGLARETQYF
DNA: TGTGCCAGCAGATACCCGGGACTAGCTCGAGAGACCCAGTACTTC

J: TRBJ1-4
D: -
V: TRBV27
size: -
CDR3: CASSLSFSAGQGEKLFF
DNA: TGTGCCAGCAGTTTATCGTTTTCGGCCGGTCAGGGTGAAAAACTGTTTTTT

J: TRBJ2-7
D: -
V: TRBV27
size: -
CDR3: CASSLGHNSYEQYF
DNA: TGTGCCAGCAGTTTGGGGCACAACTCCTACGAGCAGTACTTC

J: TRBJ1-4
D: -
V: TRBV28
size: -
CDR3: CASSAVGRGVEKLFF
DNA: TGTGCCAGCAGTGCTGTAGGGAGGGGGGTTGAAAAACTGTTTTTT

J: TRBJ2-7
D: -
V: TRBV20-1
size: -
CDR3: CSARALLNEQYF
DNA: TGCAGTGCTAGAGCCCTACTAAACGAGCAGTACTTC

J: TRBJ1-5
D: -
V: TRBV5-1
size: -
CDR3: CASSWGTGDQPQHF
DNA: TGCGCCAGCAGCTGGGGGACGGGGGATCAGCCCCAGCATTTT

J: TRBJ2-3
D: -
V: TRBV9
size: once
CDR3: CASSIEGGTQYF
DNA: TGTGCCAGCAGCATAGAAGGAGGTACGCAGTATTTT

J: TRBJ2-7
D: -
V: TRBV21-1
size: few
CDR3: CASSNRTGIDEQYF
DNA: TGTGCCAGCAGCAATCGGACAGGGATCGACGAGCAGTACTTC

J: TRBJ2-7
D: TRBD2
V: TRBV18
size: -
CDR3: CASSPRGLAGGSSYEQYF
DNA: TGTGCCAGCTCACCGAGGGGACTAGCGGGAGGGAGCTCCTACGAGCAGTACTTC

J: TRBJ2-1
D: -
V: TRBV7-3
size: few
CDR3: CASSTTQQMYNEQFF
DNA: TGTGCCAGCAGCACGACGCAGCAAATGTACAATGAGCAGTTCTTC

J: TRBJ2-2
D: -
V: TRBV7-3
size: -
CDR3: CASREGPGNTGELFF
DNA: TGTGCCAGCAGGGAGGGACCGGGAAACACCGGGGAGCTGTTTTTT

J: TRBJ2-7
D: TRBD1
V: TRBV3-1
size: few
CDR3: CASSQGTGPYEQYF
DNA: TGTGCCAGCAGCCAAGGGACAGGGCCCTACGAGCAGTACTTC

J: TRBJ2-7
D: -
V: TRBV4-3
size: few
CDR3: CASSQALVTGTYEQYF
DNA: TGCGCCAGCAGCCAAGCGTTGGTGACAGGCACCTACGAGCAGTACTTC

J: TRBJ1-1
D: -
V: TRBV5-1
size: once
CDR3: CASSLRGPEAFF
DNA: TGCGCCAGCAGCTTGCGGGGCCCTGAAGCTTTCTTT

J: TRBJ2-2
D: -
V: TRBV19
size: -
CDR3: CASSIGTGELFF
DNA: TGTGCCAGTAGTATAGGAACCGGGGAGCTGTTTTTT

J: TRBJ1-2
D: -
V: TRBV6-2/TRBV6-3
size: -
CDR3: CASSRDNRSGYTF
DNA: TGTGCCAGCAGTCGCGATAACAGAAGTGGCTACACCTTC

J: TRBJ2-7
D: -
V: TRBV15
size: -
CDR3: CATSLSGSGHFYEQYF
DNA: TGTGCCACCAGTTTGTCAGGTTCGGGGCATTTCTACGAGCAGTACTTC

J: TRBJ2-7
D: -
V: TRBV20-1
size: -
CDR3: CSVNLGQVFYEQYF
DNA: TGCAGTGTTAATCTGGGGCAGGTGTTCTACGAGCAGTACTTC

J: TRBJ2-6
D: -
V: TRBV7-2
size: many
CDR3: CASSLRSSGANVLTF
DNA: TGTGCCAGCAGCTTAAGAAGCTCTGGGGCCAACGTCCTGACTTTC

J: TRBJ1-2
D: -
V: TRBV11-2
size: -
CDR3: CASSQLRTATVLTYGYTF
DNA: TGTGCCAGCAGCCAACTTAGGACAGCGACCGTCCTTACCTATGGCTACACCTTC

J: TRBJ2-7
D: -
V: TRBV3-1
size: -
CDR3: CASSQESAGRQYF
DNA: TGTGCCAGCAGCCAAGAATCAGCCGGACGACAGTACTTC

J: TRBJ2-5
D: TRBD1
V: TRBV7-7
size: -
CDR3: CASSLGPTGQETQYF
DNA: TGTGCTAGCAGCTTAGGGCCGACAGGGCAAGAGACCCAGTACTTC

J: TRBJ2-5
D: TRBD1
V: TRBV20-1
size: -
CDR3: CSARVIRQGETQYF
DNA: TGCAGTGCTAGGGTTATAAGACAGGGAGAGACCCAGTACTTC

J: TRBJ2-5
D: -
V: TRBV2
size: -
CDR3: CASSKRDSQETQYF
DNA: TGTGCCAGCAGTAAAAGGGACTCCCAAGAGACCCAGTACTTC

J: TRBJ2-1
D: -
V: TRBV5-1
size: -
CDR3: CASSLVLGRYEQFF
DNA: TGCGCCAGCAGCTTGGTGTTGGGCAGGTATGAGCAGTTCTTC

J: TRBJ1-4
D: -
V: TRBV20-1
size: -
CDR3: CSARRGANEKLFF
DNA: TGCAGTGCTAGAAGGGGGGCTAATGAAAAACTGTTTTTT

J: TRBJ2-2
D: -
V: TRBV3-1
size: few
CDR3: CASSPLSGELFF
DNA: TGTGCCAGCAGCCCTCTCTCCGGGGAGCTGTTTTTT

J: TRBJ2-7
D: TRBD1
V: TRBV11-3
size: -
CDR3: CASSLGQGVGGEQYF
DNA: TGTGCCAGCAGCTTAGGTCAGGGGGTAGGAGGCGAGCAGTACTTC

J: TRBJ2-1
D: TRBD1
V: TRBV5-1
size: -
CDR3: CASSFRTGGNNEQFF
DNA: TGCGCCAGCAGCTTTCGGACAGGGGGTAACAATGAGCAGTTCTTC

J: TRBJ2-1
D: -
V: TRBV24-1
size: -
CDR3: CATSGVSGKSYNEQFF
DNA: TGTGCCACTAGTGGAGTCAGCGGTAAGTCCTACAATGAGCAGTTCTTC

J: TRBJ2-3
D: -
V: TRBV6-6
size: -
CDR3: CASSYSIGTDTQYF
DNA: TGTGCCAGCAGTTACTCCATCGGTACAGATACGCAGTATTTT

J: TRBJ2-3
D: -
V: TRBV20-1
size: few
CDR3: CSAAARGLKDTQYF
DNA: TGCAGTGCTGCGGCGAGGGGTTTAAAGGATACGCAGTATTTT

J: TRBJ1-1
D: -
V: TRBV27
size: -
CDR3: CASSLYVGTEAFF
DNA: TGTGCCAGCAGTTTATACGTTGGCACTGAAGCTTTCTTT

J: TRBJ2-1
D: -
V: TRBV5-4
size: -
CDR3: CASSWGAGAINNEQFF
DNA: TGTGCCAGCAGCTGGGGGGCGGGGGCAATTAACAATGAGCAGTTCTTC

J: TRBJ2-1
D: -
V: TRBV7-2
size: -
CDR3: CASSYLPGGGSYNEQFF
DNA: TGTGCCAGCAGCTATTTACCAGGGGGAGGCTCCTACAATGAGCAGTTCTTC

J: TRBJ2-3
D: TRBD1
V: TRBV20-1
size: -
CDR3: CSARPRDRAYTDTQYF
DNA: TGCAGTGCTAGACCCCGGGACAGGGCCTACACAGATACGCAGTATTTT

J: TRBJ1-1
D: TRBD1
V: TRBV5-1
size: few
CDR3: CASSPTGVNTEAFF
DNA: TGCGCCAGCAGCCCGACAGGGGTTAACACTGAAGCTTTCTTT

J: TRBJ1-2
D: -
V: TRBV12-3/TRBV12-4
size: few
CDR3: CASSLQGHYGYTF
DNA: TGTGCCAGCAGTTTACAGGGACACTATGGCTACACCTTC

J: TRBJ1-6
D: -
V: TRBV7-2
size: -
CDR3: CASSLAGTSSSPLHF
DNA: TGTGCCAGCAGCTTAGCGGGGACATCAAGCTCACCCCTCCACTTT

J: TRBJ2-7
D: -
V: TRBV3-1
size: few
CDR3: CASSHEGGLNEQYF
DNA: TGTGCCAGCAGCCATGAGGGAGGACTGAATGAGCAGTACTTC

J: TRBJ2-7
D: TRBD1
V: TRBV29-1
size: -
CDR3: CSVEGQGIYEQYF
DNA: TGCAGCGTTGAGGGACAGGGGATCTACGAGCAGTACTTC

J: TRBJ2-3
D: -
V: TRBV28
size: -
CDR3: CASRTPPTDTQYF
DNA: TGTGCCAGCAGAACCCCCCCTACAGATACGCAGTATTTT

J: TRBJ2-3
D: TRBD2
V: TRBV20-1
size: -
CDR3: CSAGIHSGRRADTQYF
DNA: TGCAGTGCTGGGATCCATAGCGGGAGAAGGGCAGATACGCAGTATTTT

J: TRBJ2-1
D: -
V: TRBV12-3/TRBV12-4
size: few
CDR3: CASSDTSLDEQFF
DNA: TGTGCCAGCAGCGATACTAGCCTCGATGAGCAGTTCTTC

J: TRBJ1-1
D: -
V: TRBV11-1
size: -
CDR3: CASRGAKGSGEAFF
DNA: TGTGCCAGCCGGGGGGCGAAGGGGTCAGGTGAAGCTTTCTTT

J: TRBJ2-5
D: -
V: TRBV6-6
size: -
CDR3: CASKGGGWQETQYF
DNA: TGTGCCAGCAAAGGGGGGGGGTGGCAAGAGACCCAGTACTTC

J: TRBJ1-1
D: -
V: TRBV6-1
size: few
CDR3: CASRLGPTANTEAFF
DNA: TGTGCCAGCAGACTAGGACCGACAGCGAACACTGAAGCTTTCTTT